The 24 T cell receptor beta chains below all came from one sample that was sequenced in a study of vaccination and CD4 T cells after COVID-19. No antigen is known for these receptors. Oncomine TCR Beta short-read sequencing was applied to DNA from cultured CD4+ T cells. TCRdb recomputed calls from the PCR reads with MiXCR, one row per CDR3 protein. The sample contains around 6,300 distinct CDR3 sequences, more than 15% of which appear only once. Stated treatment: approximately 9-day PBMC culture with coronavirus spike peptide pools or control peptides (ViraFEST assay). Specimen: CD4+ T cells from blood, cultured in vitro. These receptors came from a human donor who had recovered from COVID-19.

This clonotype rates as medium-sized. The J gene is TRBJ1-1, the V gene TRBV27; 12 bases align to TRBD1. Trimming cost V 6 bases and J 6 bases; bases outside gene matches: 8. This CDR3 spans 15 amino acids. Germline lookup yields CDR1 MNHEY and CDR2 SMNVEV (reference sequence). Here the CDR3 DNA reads TGTGCCAGCAGCCCAAGGGACAGGGGGCTCGCTGAAGCTTTCTTT. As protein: CASSPRDRGLAEAFF.

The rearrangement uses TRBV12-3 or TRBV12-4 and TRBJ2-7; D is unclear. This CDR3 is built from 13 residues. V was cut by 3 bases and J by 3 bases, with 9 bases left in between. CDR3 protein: CASSLETFYEQYF. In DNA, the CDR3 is TGTGCCAGCAGTTTGGAGACTTTCTACGAGCAGTACTTC.

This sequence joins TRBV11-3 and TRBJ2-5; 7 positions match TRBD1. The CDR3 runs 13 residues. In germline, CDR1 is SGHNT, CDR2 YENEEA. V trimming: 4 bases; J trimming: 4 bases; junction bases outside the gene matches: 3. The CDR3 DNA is TGTGCCAGCAGCTCCTACAGGGGAGAGACCCAGTACTTC. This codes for CASSSYRGETQYF.

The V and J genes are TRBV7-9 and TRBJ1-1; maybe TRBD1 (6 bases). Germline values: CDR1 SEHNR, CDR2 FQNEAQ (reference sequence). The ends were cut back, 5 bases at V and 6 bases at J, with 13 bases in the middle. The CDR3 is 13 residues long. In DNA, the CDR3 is TGTGCCAGCAGCCATGGACAGATGGCTGAAGCTTTCTTT. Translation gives CASSHGQMAEAFF.

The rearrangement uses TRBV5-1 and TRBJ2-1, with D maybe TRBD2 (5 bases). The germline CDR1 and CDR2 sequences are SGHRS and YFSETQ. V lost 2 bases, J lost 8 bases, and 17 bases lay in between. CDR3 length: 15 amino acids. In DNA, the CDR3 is TGCGCCAGCAGCTTAGAGCTAGCCGGGTCGGATGAGCAGTTCTTC. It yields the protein CASSLELAGSDEQFF.

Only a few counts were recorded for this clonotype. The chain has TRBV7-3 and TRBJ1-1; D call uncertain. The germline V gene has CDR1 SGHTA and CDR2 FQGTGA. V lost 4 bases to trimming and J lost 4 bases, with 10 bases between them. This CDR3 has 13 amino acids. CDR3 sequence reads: CASSSSGGTEAFF. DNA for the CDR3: TGTGCCAGCAGCTCTTCGGGTGGCACTGAAGCTTTCTTT.

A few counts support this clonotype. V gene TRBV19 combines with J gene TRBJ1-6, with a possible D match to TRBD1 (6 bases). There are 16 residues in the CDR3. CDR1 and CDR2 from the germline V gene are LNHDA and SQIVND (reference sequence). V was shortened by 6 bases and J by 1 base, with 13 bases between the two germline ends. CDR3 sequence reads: CASRGRGGSYNSPLHF. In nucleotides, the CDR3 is TGTGCCAGTAGAGGGAGGGGGGGATCCTATAATTCACCCCTCCACTTT.

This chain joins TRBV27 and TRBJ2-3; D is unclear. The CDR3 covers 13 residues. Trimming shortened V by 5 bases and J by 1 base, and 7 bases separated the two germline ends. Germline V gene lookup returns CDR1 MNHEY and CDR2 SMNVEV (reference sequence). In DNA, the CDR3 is TGTGCCAGCAGTCCCCGACGCACAGATACGCAGTATTTT. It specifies CASSPRRTDTQYF.

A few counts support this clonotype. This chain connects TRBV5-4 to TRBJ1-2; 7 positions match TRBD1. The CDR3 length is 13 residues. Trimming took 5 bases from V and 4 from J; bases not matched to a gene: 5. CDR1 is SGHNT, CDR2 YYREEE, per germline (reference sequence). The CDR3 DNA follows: TGTGCCAGCAGTCAAGACAGGGCCTATGGCTACACCTTC. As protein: CASSQDRAYGYTF.

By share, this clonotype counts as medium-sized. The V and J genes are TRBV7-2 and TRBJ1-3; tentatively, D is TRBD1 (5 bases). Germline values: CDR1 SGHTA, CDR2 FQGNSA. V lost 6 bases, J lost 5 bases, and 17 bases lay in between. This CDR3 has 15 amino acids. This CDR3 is CASSPGPTPRNTIYF. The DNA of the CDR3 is TGTGCCAGCAGTCCAGGGCCTACGCCCCGAAACACCATATATTTT.

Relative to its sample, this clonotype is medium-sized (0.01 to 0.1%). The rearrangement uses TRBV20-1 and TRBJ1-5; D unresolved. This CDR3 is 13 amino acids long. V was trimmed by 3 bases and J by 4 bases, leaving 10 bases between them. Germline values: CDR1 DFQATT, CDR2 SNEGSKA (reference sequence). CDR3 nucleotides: TGCAGTGCTAGGACGGCCGCGAATCAGCCCCAGCATTTT. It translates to CSARTAANQPQHF.

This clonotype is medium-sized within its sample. Here the CDR3 reads CASSQFRGGETQYF. The CDR3 DNA reads TGTGCCAGCAGCCAATTCCGGGGCGGGGAGACCCAGTACTTC. The chain is built from TRBV11-3 and TRBJ2-5; D possibly matches TRBD1 or TRBD2 (5 bases each). Germline V gene sequence: CDR1 SGHNT, CDR2 YENEEA. This CDR3 spans 14 amino acids. V shed 5 bases and J shed 5 bases, with 15 bases lying between them.

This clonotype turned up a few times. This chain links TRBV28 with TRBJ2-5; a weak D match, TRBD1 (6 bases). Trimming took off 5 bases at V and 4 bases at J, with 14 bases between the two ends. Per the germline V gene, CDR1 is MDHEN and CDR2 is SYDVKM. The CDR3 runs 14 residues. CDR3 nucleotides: TGTGCCAGCAGTCCGGCGCAGGGGCGAGAGACCCAGTACTTC. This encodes CASSPAQGRETQYF.

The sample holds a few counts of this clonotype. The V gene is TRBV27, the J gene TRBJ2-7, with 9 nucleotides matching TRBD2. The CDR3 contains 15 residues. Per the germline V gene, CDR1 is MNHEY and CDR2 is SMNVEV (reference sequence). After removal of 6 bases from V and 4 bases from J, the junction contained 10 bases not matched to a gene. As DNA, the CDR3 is TGTGCCAGCAGCATAGGGGCTAGCGGGAATTACGAGCAGTACTTC. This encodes CASSIGASGNYEQYF.

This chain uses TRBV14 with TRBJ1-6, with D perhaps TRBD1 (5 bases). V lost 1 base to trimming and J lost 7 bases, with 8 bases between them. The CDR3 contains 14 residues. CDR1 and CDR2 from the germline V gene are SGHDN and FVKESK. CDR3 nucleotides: TGTGCCAGCAGCCAAGGCAGGGAGAATTCACCCCTCCACTTT. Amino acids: CASSQGRENSPLHF.

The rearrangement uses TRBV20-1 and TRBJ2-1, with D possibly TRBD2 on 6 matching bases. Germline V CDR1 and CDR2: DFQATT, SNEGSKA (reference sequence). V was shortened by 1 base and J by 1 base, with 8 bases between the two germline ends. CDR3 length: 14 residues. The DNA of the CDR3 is TGCAGTGCTAGAGGCCGGGGGTCCTACAATGAGCAGTTCTTC. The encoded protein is CSARGRGSYNEQFF.

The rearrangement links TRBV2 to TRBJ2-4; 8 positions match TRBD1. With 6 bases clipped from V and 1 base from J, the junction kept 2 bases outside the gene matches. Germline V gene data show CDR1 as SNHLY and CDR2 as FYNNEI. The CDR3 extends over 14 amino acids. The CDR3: CASRRQGAKNIQYF. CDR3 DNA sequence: TGTGCCAGCAGGAGACAGGGGGCCAAAAACATTCAGTACTTC.

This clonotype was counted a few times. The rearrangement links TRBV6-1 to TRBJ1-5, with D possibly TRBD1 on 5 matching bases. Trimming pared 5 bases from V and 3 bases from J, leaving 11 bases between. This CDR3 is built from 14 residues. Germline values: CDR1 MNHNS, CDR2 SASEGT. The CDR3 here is CASSTRQYNQPQHF. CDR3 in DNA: TGTGCCAGCAGTACCCGACAGTACAATCAGCCCCAGCATTTT.

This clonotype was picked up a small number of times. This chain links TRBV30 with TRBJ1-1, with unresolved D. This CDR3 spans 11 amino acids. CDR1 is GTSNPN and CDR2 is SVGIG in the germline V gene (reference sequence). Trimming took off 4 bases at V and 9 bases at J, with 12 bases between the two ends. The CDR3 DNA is TGTGCCTGGATGCTCTCCCCTCAAGCTTTCTTT. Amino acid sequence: CAWMLSPQAFF.

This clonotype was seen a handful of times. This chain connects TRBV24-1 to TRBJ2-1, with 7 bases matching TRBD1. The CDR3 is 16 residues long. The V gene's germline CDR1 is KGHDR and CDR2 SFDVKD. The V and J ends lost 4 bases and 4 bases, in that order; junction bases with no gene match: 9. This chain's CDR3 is CATSEAGTALYNEQFF. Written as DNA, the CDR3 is TGTGCCACCAGTGAGGCCGGGACAGCCTTATACAATGAGCAGTTCTTC.

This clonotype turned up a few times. CDR3 sequence (DNA): TGTGCCAGCGCGACGGGACTAGCGGGAGTCTACAATGAGCAGTTCTTC. This translates into CASATGLAGVYNEQFF. The genes are TRBV25-1 and TRBJ2-1; 14 positions agree with TRBD2. The CDR3 covers 16 residues. Looked up from germline, CDR1 is MGHDK and CDR2 is SYGVNS. J gave up 3 bases and V 8 bases, and 6 bases lay outside the gene matches.

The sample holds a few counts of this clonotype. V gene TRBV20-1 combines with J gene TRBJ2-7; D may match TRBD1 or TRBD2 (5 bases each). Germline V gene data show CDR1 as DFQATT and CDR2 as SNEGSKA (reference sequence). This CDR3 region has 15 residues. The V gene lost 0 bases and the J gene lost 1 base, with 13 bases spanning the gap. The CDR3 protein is CSARDLGWGSYEQYF. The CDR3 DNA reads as TGCAGTGCTAGAGATCTAGGATGGGGGTCCTACGAGCAGTACTTC.

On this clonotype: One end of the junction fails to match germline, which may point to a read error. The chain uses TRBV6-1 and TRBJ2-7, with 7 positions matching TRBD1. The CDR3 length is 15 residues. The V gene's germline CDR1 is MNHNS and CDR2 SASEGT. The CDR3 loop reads CASRPRDSLSYEQHF. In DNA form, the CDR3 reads TGTGCCAGCAGACCCCGGGACAGCCTCTCCTACGAGCAGCACTTC.

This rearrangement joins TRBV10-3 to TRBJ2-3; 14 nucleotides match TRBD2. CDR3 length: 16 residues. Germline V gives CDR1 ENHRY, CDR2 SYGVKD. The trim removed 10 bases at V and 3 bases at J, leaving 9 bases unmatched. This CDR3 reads CATSGLAGVETDTQYF. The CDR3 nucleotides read TGTGCCACCTCGGGACTAGCGGGGGTTGAGACAGATACGCAGTATTTT.